The present entry profiles one TCR beta chain with its context. Its antigen has not been determined. Base qualities are not recorded, but no much larger clone differs from it by a single base. In the germline V gene, CDR1 corresponds to SQVTM and CDR2 to ANQGSEA. Including cysteine and phenylalanine, the CDR3 has 17 amino acids. CDR3 DNA is the only sequence kept; it has 51 bases, read in frame from the first base. V loses 1 base at its end and J loses 0 bases; junction bases beyond the gene matches: 8. The sample originates from a study of shared clonotypes between healthy human individuals (dated by TCRdb to the early 2020s). Regarding the research as a whole: A couple of women and a few men aged 18 to 49 years were included in the cohort. Blood TCR repertoires of 5 or 6 healthy adults were deeply sequenced to estimate repertoire size and the extent of clonotype sharing between individuals. To increase sequencing depth and limit assay-specific biases, TCR repertoire library preparation and sequencing were carried out by different laboratories using diverse techniques. For each donor, three plates each were used for CD4 naive and CD4 memory, two plates were used for CD8 naive, and one plate was used for CD8 memory. Each donor's leukapheresis produced roughly between roughly 0.9 and 9 billion PBMCs. The full study reports these points: Estimated clonotype richness was generally larger for naive than for memory subsets. Pairwise subsampling indicated that sequencing depth was expected to affect the degree of clonotype sharing among donors. Higher generation probabilities were observed for clonotypes shared by all four sorted-subset donors than for non-shared clonotypes. Approximately 4.8% of naive CD4, around 4% of naive CD8, about 2.5% of memory CD4, and 0.4% of memory CD8 clonotypes were shared across a few donors. Because the study included a small number of donors, the genetic and exposure-history diversity represented was limited. Even with the large sequencing depth, rarefaction of the sorted-subset datasets indicated that sequencing was incomplete. Only blood was sampled, and tissue TCR repertoires likely differ from those in blood.

CD8 naive samples were CD45RO-negative cells positively selected for CCR7, giving a CD45RA+CCR7+ population that excluded TemRA cells. Healthy HIV-negative adults with no recently reported acute infections or vaccinations were included as donors. Every donor was a Caucasian adult living in Nashville, Tennessee, USA. After blood collection by leukapheresis, PBMCs were isolated using Ficoll-Histopaque density gradient centrifugation and then cryopreserved in the vapor phase of liquid nitrogen. Purity and quantity of every magnetically sorted T cell population were checked by analytical flow cytometry. Genomic DNA was isolated from every sorted fraction and measured by UV absorbance on a Nanodrop 2000c. TCR CDR3 regions were amplified from genomic DNA by multiplex PCR using the deep immunoSEQ assay. For each cell subset, the extracted genomic DNA was distributed evenly across all wells of several immunoSEQ 96-well plates, and each plate served as one replicate. Each replicate PCR for sorted subsets received 200 ng genomic DNA, equal to around 32,000 T cell genomes. Purified libraries were measured with a Qubit 3.0 fluorometer, size-checked on a Bioanalyzer 2100, and measured again with the KAPA Library Quantification kit. Every immunoSEQ 96-well plate was sequenced on a separate single-read 150-cycle Illumina NextSeq 550 flow cell. The authors processed their data as follows. Because the immunoSEQ output included only junctional sequences and no quality scores, the filtering could not be the same as the filtering used for full-length reads. To assign V/J genes and CDR3, sequences were annotated against IMGT germline references using PyIR, a Python wrapper for IgBLAST v1.9. Reads were removed for weak V/J assignments (E-value above 1e-6), missing CDR3, stop codons, out-of-frame junctions, or ambiguous translated residues. V3J clonotypes were defined by identical inferred V gene, J gene, and CDR3 amino acid sequence. Percentage overlap between repertoires was calculated by dividing the number of shared unique clonotypes by the size of the smaller repertoire. Repertoire richness was assessed with RTK rarefaction, the Chao1 estimator, and Recon v2.1 estimates of unobserved clonotypes. Generation probabilities for all TCRbeta clonotypes obtained by the gDNA method from a handful of donors were computed using OLGA. In TCRdb, the immuneACCESS table is reduced to in-frame sequences with V and J assigned. These tables do not hold every clone; where another copy was compared, an unresolved V gene accounts for under half, and the others remain unexplained. V and J calls and clone size come straight from that table; D and trimming were deduced from the DNA. The sample yields millions of clones; 85% to 95% were counted once. The top ten constitute roughly 1% of the sample.

This chain is built from TRBV29-1 and TRBJ2-1; 8 junctional bases match TRBD2. Sequenced material: naive CD8+ T cells sorted from blood. This specimen's cell subset or site label, per the study, means: CD45RA+CCR7+. This receptor was identified in a man between 18 and 35 years old in good health. The DNA sequence is as follows: TGCAGCGTTGAAGGCCTCCTAGCGGGCCACTCCTACAATGAGCAGTTCTTC. Translated, this is CSVEGLLAGHSYNEQFF.